This section outlines one T cell receptor (beta chain) sequence together with its context. What it recognizes is unknown. This sample is drawn from a study of cytomegalovirus exposure and HLA in healthy donors. Study outcomes and limitations: A likely sequencing artifact accounted for one observed cluster of highly shared sequence variants.

It was with 60 Vbeta and 13 Jbeta primers that the PCR ran. Data came from immunoSEQ multiplex PCR; TCRdb stores just in-frame clones and leaves some out. Of tens of thousands of clones listed, about three quarters are singletons. Trimming at V came to 4 bases and at J to 4 bases, leaving 10 bases not matched to a gene. Germline V gene lookup returns CDR1 SGHRS and CDR2 YFSETQ. CDR3 length: 16 residues. This chain uses TRBV5-1 with TRBJ2-2; 7 nucleotides align to TRBD2. The source of this sequence is a male donor in good health and CMV-seropositive. Sequenced: PBMCs. The chain's CDR3 is CASSPDGRSGTGELFF. The DNA of the CDR3 is TGCGCCAGCAGCCCGGACGGGAGGTCGGGCACCGGGGAGCTGTTTTTT. Supplemented by reference TRBV5-1 and TRBJ2-2, the full variable domain reads KAGVTQTPRYLIKTRGQQVTLSCSPISGHRSVSWYQQTPGQGLQFLFEYFSETQRNKGNFPGRFSGRQFSNSRSEMNVSTLELGDSALYLCASSPDGRSGTGELFFGEGSRLTVL.